The 27 T cell receptor beta chains below were found in one sample sequenced in a study of blood T cell repertoires in COVID-19. Data came from immunoSEQ multiplex PCR; TCRdb stores just in-frame clones and leaves some out. This table holds roughly 86,000 clones, over 70% found once. Sample: peripheral blood. The receptor set was obtained from a man aged 50 to 60 who had recovered from COVID-19.

The sample holds a few counts of this clone. The rearrangement joins TRBV5-1 to TRBJ2-7; D is unclear. V was trimmed by 0 bases and J by 2 bases, leaving 6 bases between them. Germline CDR1 is SGHRS and CDR2 is YFSETQ. The CDR3 contains 13 residues. DNA for the CDR3: TGCGCCAGCAGCTTGGGGGCAGCCTACGAGCAGTACTTC. Amino acids: CASSLGAAYEQYF.

V gene TRBV7-3 combines with J gene TRBJ2-2, with 8 bases that match TRBD2. CDR1 SGHTA and CDR2 FQGTGA come from the germline V gene. The J segment lost 7 bases and the V segment lost 5 bases, leaving 9 bases of the junction unmatched. The CDR3 totals 15 residues. CDR3 coding DNA: TGTGCCAGCAGCCCCCGGGGGGGCCGGAACGGGGAGCTGTTTTTT. The encoded protein is CASSPRGGRNGELFF.

The genes are TRBV3-1 (or the pseudogene TRBV3-2) and TRBJ2-3, with D tentatively TRBD2 (5 bases). The CDR3 runs to 16 residues. V was trimmed by 0 bases and J by 6 bases, leaving 16 bases between them. Germline CDR1 LGHDT, CDR2 YNNKEL (reference sequence). The CDR3 spells CASSQDRGLRMDTQYF. Written as DNA, the CDR3 is TGTGCCAGCAGCCAAGACCGAGGGTTAAGAATGGATACGCAGTATTTT.

This chain joins TRBV2 and TRBJ2-3; D perhaps matches TRBD2 (6 bases). Trimming took off 6 bases at V and 5 bases at J, with 15 bases between the two ends. This CDR3 is built from 14 residues. Per germline, CDR1 SNHLY and CDR2 FYNNEI. CDR3 in amino acids: CASSLGGSRDTQYF. The CDR3 bases are TGTGCCAGCAGCCTTGGGGGGTCCCGAGATACGCAGTATTTT. Based on the CDR3 plus reference TRBV2 and TRBJ2-3, the full variable domain is EPEVTQTPSHQVTQMGQEVILRCVPISNHLYFYWYRQILGQKVEFLVSFYNNEISEKSEIFDDQFSVERPDGSNFTLKIRSTKLEDSAMYFCASSLGGSRDTQYFGPGTRLTVL.

The chain uses TRBV12-5 and TRBJ2-3; 10 bases map to TRBD1. J gave up 2 bases and V 6 bases, and 11 bases lay outside the gene matches. The length of the CDR3 is 17 residues. Germline V gene lookup returns CDR1 LGHNT and CDR2 FRNRAP. CDR3 region: CASGQSGTGVSTDTQYF. As DNA, the CDR3 is TGTGCTAGTGGCCAAAGCGGGACAGGGGTTTCCACAGATACGCAGTATTTT.

The gene calls are TRBV2 and TRBJ1-4; D may be TRBD1 (6 bases). From germline, CDR1 is SNHLY and CDR2 FYNNEI. The CDR3 extends over 13 amino acids. The V end was cut by 1 base, the J end by 10 bases, with 10 bases between. This chain's CDR3 is CASSEVRGVKLFF. The CDR3 DNA sequence: TGTGCCAGCAGTGAAGTCAGGGGAGTAAAACTGTTTTTT.

The chain is built from TRBV21-1 and TRBJ1-4; the table's D gene call, TRBD1, was not cross checked with the DNA. TRBV21-1 has pseudogene status. CDR3 length equals 18 residues. The CDR3 reads CASSKSETHLLRREKLFF. DNA of the CDR3: TGTGCCAGCAGCAAATCTGAGACACACCTCCTCCGAAGGGAAAAACTGTTTTTT.

This clone has just a few counts. The genes are TRBV7-3 and TRBJ2-7; the match to TRBD1 covers 10 bases. V lost 5 bases and J lost 6; bases outside the gene matches: 10. CDR1 and CDR2 from the germline V gene are SGHTA and FQGTGA. CDR3 size: 15 residues. The chain's CDR3 is CASSERAGQGFEQYF. The DNA for the CDR3 is TGTGCCAGCAGCGAACGGGCGGGACAGGGGTTCGAGCAGTACTTC.

The chain employs TRBV6-5 and TRBJ2-1, with D perhaps matching TRBD2 (6 bases). V lost 2 bases to trimming and J lost 7 bases, with 12 bases between them. Germline CDR1 is MNHEY and CDR2 is SVGAGI. CDR3 size: 14 residues. DNA of the CDR3: TGTGCCAGCAGTTACGTTGGGGGGAGAAATGAGCAGTTCTTC. It specifies CASSYVGGRNEQFF.

The chain couples TRBV6-1 to TRBJ2-5; D is unclear. Per the germline V gene, CDR1 is MNHNS and CDR2 is SASEGT. The CDR3 has 11 amino acids. Trimming took 8 bases from V and 3 from J, leaving 7 bases between them. The CDR3 reads CASRQEETQYF. The CDR3 nucleotides read TGTGCCAGCCGACAAGAAGAGACCCAGTACTTC.

This chain links TRBV24-1 with TRBJ2-1, with no clear D. Trimming pared 2 bases from V and 7 bases from J, leaving 5 bases between. Looked up from germline, CDR1 is KGHDR and CDR2 is SFDVKD. The CDR3 runs to 12 residues. The chain's CDR3 is CATSDYWNEQFF. For the CDR3, the DNA is TGTGCCACCAGTGATTACTGGAATGAGCAGTTCTTC.

The V and J genes are TRBV5-4 and TRBJ2-5; D remains unclear. V was clipped by 0 bases and J by 5 bases, with 8 bases between them. CDR3 size: 13 residues. CDR1 is SGHNT, CDR2 YYREEE, per germline (reference sequence). This CDR3 is CASSLELRETQYF. DNA of the CDR3: TGTGCCAGCAGCTTGGAACTGAGGGAGACCCAGTACTTC.

This chain uses TRBV3-1 (or the pseudogene TRBV3-2) with TRBJ1-6; perhaps TRBD1 as D (6 bases). Trimming removed 2 bases from V and 11 bases from J, with 16 bases in between. The CDR3 has 15 amino acids. The V gene's germline CDR1 is LGHDT and CDR2 YNNKEL (reference sequence). In nucleotides, the CDR3 is TGTGCCAGCAGCCAAAAACCCGGGACATCGGCACCCCTCCACTTT. This codes for CASSQKPGTSAPLHF.

The chain recombines TRBV14 with TRBJ2-5; TRBD2 aligns across 7 bases. The CDR3 totals 17 residues. From germline, CDR1 is SGHDN and CDR2 FVKESK. The V gene end was trimmed by 0 bases and the J gene end by 0 bases; junction bases not matched to a gene: 7. The CDR3 DNA follows: TGTGCCAGCAGCCAAGATTTCCTAGCGGACTACCAAGAGACCCAGTACTTC. Its translation: CASSQDFLADYQETQYF.

The chain uses TRBV6-6 and TRBJ1-1; D is unresolved. The CDR3 sequence is 16 residues long. V was shortened by 3 bases and J by 3 bases, with 17 bases between the two germline ends. In germline, CDR1 is MNHNY, CDR2 SVGAGI (reference sequence). CDR3 nucleotide sequence: TGTGCCAGCAGTTATTCCGACCTTTTGGAGTACACTGAAGCTTTCTTT. It yields the protein CASSYSDLLEYTEAFF.

This chain joins TRBV6-6 and TRBJ1-5; TRBD1 aligns across 8 bases. CDR3 length equals 18 residues. Germline-derived CDR1 and CDR2 are MNHNY and SVGAGI (reference sequence). V lost 5 bases and J lost 4; bases outside the gene matches: 16. CDR3 nucleotide sequence: TGTGCCAGCAGTCCCGGGACAGGCAGCAAAGGGTGGAATCAGCCCCAGCATTTT. As protein: CASSPGTGSKGWNQPQHF.

This clone showed up just a few times. The chain couples TRBV19 to TRBJ2-2, with a tentative D call TRBD1 (7 bases). The ends were cut back, 6 bases at V and 3 bases at J, with 14 bases in the middle. There are 15 residues in the CDR3. Germline V gene data show CDR1 as LNHDA and CDR2 as SQIVND (reference sequence). The CDR3 sequence: CASSLRGVDTGELFF. DNA of the CDR3: TGTGCCAGTAGCCTCAGGGGGGTCGACACCGGGGAGCTGTTTTTT.

Concerning this clone itself: A read error may produce the germline difference seen at one junction end. This chain joins TRBV30 and TRBJ2-7; the match to TRBD1 covers 11 bases. CDR3 length: 14 amino acids. Germline loops: CDR1 GTSNPN, CDR2 SVGIG (reference sequence). In nucleotides, the CDR3 is TGTGCCTGGAAGTTGAAGGGACAGGGGGGCCGCGGGAACTTC. Translated, it gives CAWKLKGQGGRGNF.

The chain recombines TRBV19 with TRBJ2-1; 9 bases line up with TRBD2. V shed 4 bases and J 5 bases; nucleotides not matched to a gene: 12. Germline CDR1 and CDR2: LNHDA and SQIVND (reference sequence). The CDR3 runs 17 residues. The CDR3 sequence is CASSSERGGRANNEQFF. The CDR3 DNA follows: TGTGCCAGTAGTAGCGAAAGGGGCGGGAGGGCCAACAATGAGCAGTTCTTC.

The chain uses TRBV11-2 and TRBJ1-5, with D tentatively TRBD1 (5 bases). CDR1 and CDR2 from the germline V gene are SGHAT and FQNNGV. This CDR3 is built from 17 residues. V lost 1 base to trimming and J lost 4 bases, with 17 bases between them. CDR3 loop: CASSLGLARASNQPQHF. The CDR3 DNA reads as TGTGCCAGCAGCTTAGGTTTGGCCAGGGCAAGTAATCAGCCCCAGCATTTT.

V usage is TRBV5-6 and J usage is TRBJ2-7, with D possibly matching TRBD1 (5 bases). V dropped 2 bases and J dropped 6 bases, with 9 bases sitting between them. This CDR3 has 12 residues. The germline gives CDR1 SGHDT, CDR2 YYEEEE. This CDR3 reads CASSFTDSEQYF. CDR3 in DNA: TGTGCCAGCAGCTTCACCGACAGCGAGCAGTACTTC.

V is TRBV6-1 and J is TRBJ2-7; 7 bases match TRBD2. The V gene's germline CDR1 is MNHNS and CDR2 SASEGT. The ends lost 1 base at V and 6 bases at J; junction bases unmatched: 9. This CDR3 is built from 15 residues. The CDR3, as DNA: TGTGCCAGCAGTGAAGGTAAAGCGGGGAGGATCGAGCAGTACTTC. Translation: CASSEGKAGRIEQYF.

This clone came up many times. This rearrangement joins TRBV6-4 to TRBJ2-3; no reliable D call. Germline assignment: CDR1 MRHNA and CDR2 SNTAGT. Trimming shortened V by 3 bases and J by 3 bases, and 7 bases separated the two germline ends. The CDR3 loop spans 13 amino acids. The chain's CDR3 is CASSETGTDTQYF. In nucleotides, the CDR3 is TGTGCCAGCAGTGAGACCGGGACAGATACGCAGTATTTT.

V and J are TRBV27 and TRBJ1-4; tentatively, D is TRBD1 (5 bases). The V gene's germline CDR1 is MNHEY and CDR2 SMNVEV (reference sequence). The CDR3 runs 13 residues. Trimming took 1 base from V and 8 from J, leaving 8 bases between them. In DNA form, the CDR3 reads TGTGCCAGCAGTTTATTGGAGGGGGAAAAACTGTTTTTT. Residues: CASSLLEGEKLFF.

This clone was seen a few times. The chain recombines TRBV19 with TRBJ1-5, with a tentative D call TRBD1 (6 bases). Per germline, CDR1 LNHDA and CDR2 SQIVND (reference sequence). The CDR3 runs to 14 residues. Trimming shortened V by 3 bases and J by 12 bases, and 18 bases separated the two germline ends. CDR3 in amino acids: CASSIFVGDNGQHF. CDR3 sequence (DNA): TGTGCCAGTAGTATTTTTGTGGGGGACAATGGCCAGCATTTT.

This clone was counted once. This chain links TRBV28 with TRBJ1-2, with no clear D. V lost 2 bases and J 5 bases, leaving 12 bases between the germline ends. Germline V gives CDR1 MDHEN, CDR2 SYDVKM. This CDR3 is built from 14 residues. The CDR3 reads CASSLVVRSYGYTF. The CDR3 bases are TGTGCCAGCAGTTTAGTTGTGAGATCATATGGCTACACCTTC.

The rearrangement joins TRBV10-1 to TRBJ1-1, with a possible D match to TRBD1 (6 bases). V lost 3 bases to trimming and J lost 1 base, with 12 bases between them. The germline CDR1 and CDR2 sequences are WNHNN and SYGVQD (reference sequence). The CDR3 has 15 amino acids. Here the CDR3 DNA reads TGCGCCAGCAGTGACTCCGGGACAAGGAACACTGAAGCTTTCTTT. It codes for CASSDSGTRNTEAFF.